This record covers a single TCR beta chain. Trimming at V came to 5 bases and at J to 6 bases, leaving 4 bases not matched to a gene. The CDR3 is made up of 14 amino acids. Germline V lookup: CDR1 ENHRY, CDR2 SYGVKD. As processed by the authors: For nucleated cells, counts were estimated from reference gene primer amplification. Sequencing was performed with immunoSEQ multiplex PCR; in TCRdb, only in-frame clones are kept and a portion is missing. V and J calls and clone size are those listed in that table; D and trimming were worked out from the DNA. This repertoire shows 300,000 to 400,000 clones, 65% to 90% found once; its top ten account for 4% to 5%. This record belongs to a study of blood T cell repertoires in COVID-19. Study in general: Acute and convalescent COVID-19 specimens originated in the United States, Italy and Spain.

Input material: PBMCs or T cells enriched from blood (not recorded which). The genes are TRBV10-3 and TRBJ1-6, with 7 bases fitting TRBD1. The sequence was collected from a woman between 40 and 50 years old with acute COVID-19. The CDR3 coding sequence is TGTGCCATCAGTCCCCGACAGGGTAATTCACCCCTCCACTTT. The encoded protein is CAISPRQGNSPLHF.